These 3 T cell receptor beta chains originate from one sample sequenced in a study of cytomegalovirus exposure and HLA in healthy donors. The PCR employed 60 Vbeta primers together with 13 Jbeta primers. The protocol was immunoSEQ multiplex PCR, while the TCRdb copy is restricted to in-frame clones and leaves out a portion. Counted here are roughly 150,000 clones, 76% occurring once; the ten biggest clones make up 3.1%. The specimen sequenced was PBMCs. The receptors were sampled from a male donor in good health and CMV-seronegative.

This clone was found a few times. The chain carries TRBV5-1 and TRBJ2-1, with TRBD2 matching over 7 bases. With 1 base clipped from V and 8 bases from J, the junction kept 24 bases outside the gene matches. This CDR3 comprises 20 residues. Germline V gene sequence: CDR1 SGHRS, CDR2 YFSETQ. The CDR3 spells CASSLKWGGAGPTGIDEQFF. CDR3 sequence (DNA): TGCGCCAGCAGCTTGAAGTGGGGGGGAGCGGGCCCTACCGGGATCGATGAGCAGTTCTTC. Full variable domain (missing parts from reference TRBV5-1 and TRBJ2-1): KAGVTQTPRYLIKTRGQQVTLSCSPISGHRSVSWYQQTPGQGLQFLFEYFSETQRNKGNFPGRFSGRQFSNSRSEMNVSTLELGDSALYLCASSLKWGGAGPTGIDEQFFGPGTRLTVL.

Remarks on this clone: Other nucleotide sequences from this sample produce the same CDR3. CDR3 nucleotide sequence: TGTGCCAGCAGCCGGGACAGCTACAATGAGCAGTTCTTC. It encodes CASSRDSYNEQFF. The chain links TRBV28 to TRBJ2-1, with 7 bases fitting TRBD1. V lost 6 bases, J lost 3 bases, and 2 bases stayed unmatched. Per germline, CDR1 MDHEN and CDR2 SYDVKM. The CDR3 extends over 13 amino acids.

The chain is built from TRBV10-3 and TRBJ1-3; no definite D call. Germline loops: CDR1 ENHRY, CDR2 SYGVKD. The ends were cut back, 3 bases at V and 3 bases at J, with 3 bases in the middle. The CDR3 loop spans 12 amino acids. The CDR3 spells CAISDSGNTIYF. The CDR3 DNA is TGTGCCATCAGTGACAGTGGAAACACCATATATTTT.